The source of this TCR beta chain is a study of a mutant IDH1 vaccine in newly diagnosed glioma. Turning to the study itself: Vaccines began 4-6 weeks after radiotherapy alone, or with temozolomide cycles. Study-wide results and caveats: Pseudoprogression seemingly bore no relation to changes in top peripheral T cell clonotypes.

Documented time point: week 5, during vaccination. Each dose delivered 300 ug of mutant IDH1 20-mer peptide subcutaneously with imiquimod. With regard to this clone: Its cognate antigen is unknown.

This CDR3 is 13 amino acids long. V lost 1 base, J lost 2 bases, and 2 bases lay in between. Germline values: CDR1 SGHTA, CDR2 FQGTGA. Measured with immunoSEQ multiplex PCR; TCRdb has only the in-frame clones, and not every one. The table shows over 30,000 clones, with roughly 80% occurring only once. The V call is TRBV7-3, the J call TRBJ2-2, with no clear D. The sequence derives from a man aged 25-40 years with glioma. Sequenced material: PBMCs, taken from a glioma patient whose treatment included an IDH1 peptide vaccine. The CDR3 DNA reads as TGTGCCAGCAGCTTAATAAACACCGGGGAGCTGTTTTTT. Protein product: CASSLINTGELFF.